This T cell receptor (beta chain) was recovered during a study of cytomegalovirus exposure and HLA in healthy donors. Germline V gene data show CDR1 as SGHRS and CDR2 as YFSETQ. Trimming pared 6 bases from V and 6 bases from J, leaving 21 bases between. The CDR3 contains 16 residues. PCR amplification relied on 60 Vbeta primers (plus 13 Jbeta primers). Clones were sequenced by immunoSEQ multiplex PCR, and TCRdb holds only the in-frame ones, with some missing. The table includes some 180,000 clones, approximately 86% detected once. The chain carries TRBV5-1 and TRBJ1-4; no definite D call. The sequence came from a boy aged 2 to 9 in good health and CMV-seronegative. Input material: PBMCs. The CDR3 here is CASTSYVRGSDEKLFF. CDR3 nucleotide sequence: TGCGCCAGCACCTCTTACGTTCGGGGTTCGGATGAAAAACTGTTTTTT.